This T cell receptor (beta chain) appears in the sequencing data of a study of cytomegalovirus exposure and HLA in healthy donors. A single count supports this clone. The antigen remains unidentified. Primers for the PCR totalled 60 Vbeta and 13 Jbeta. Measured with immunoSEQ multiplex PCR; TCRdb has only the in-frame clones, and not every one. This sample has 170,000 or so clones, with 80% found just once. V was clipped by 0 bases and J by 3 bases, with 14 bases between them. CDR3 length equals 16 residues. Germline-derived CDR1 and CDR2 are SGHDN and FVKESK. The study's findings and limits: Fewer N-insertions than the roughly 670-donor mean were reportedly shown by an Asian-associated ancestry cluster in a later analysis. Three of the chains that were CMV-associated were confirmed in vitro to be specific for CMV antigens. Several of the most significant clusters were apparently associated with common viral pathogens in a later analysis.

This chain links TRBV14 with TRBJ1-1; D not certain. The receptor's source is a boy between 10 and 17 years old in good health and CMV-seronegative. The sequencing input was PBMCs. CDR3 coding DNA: TGTGCCAGCAGCCAAGATAGGAGGACCATGGACACTGAAGCTTTCTTT. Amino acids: CASSQDRRTMDTEAFF.